This passage covers 27 T cell receptor beta chains from one sample sequenced in a study of identical twins. Using its own MiXCR run on the 5' RACE reads, TCRdb lists one record per CDR3 protein. The sample includes more than 400,000 distinct CDR3 sequences, 13% to 15% of them seen just once. The same specimen was also included in a second study, on yellow fever vaccine responses in identical twins.

The sequenced material came from CD4+ T cells sorted from blood. These receptors originate from a woman aged 18-29 years in good health.

This clonotype was counted a few times. The gene calls are TRBV11-2 and TRBJ2-1, with 7 bases lining up with TRBD2. V was pared by 4 bases and J by 0 bases, with 9 bases of the junction left unmatched. Germline loops: CDR1 SGHAT, CDR2 FQNNGV. The length of the CDR3 is 17 residues. CDR3 bases: TGTGCCAGCAGCTCCCGGACTAGTCGGGGCTCCTACAATGAGCAGTTCTTC. Protein product: CASSSRTSRGSYNEQFF.

V and J are TRBV20-1 and TRBJ1-2; D gene unclear. Germline V gene sequence: CDR1 DFQATT, CDR2 SNEGSKA (reference sequence). Trimming removed 4 bases at V and 5 bases at J, with 11 bases between. The CDR3 length is 12 residues. The CDR3 loop reads CSAKRPTYGYTF. CDR3 DNA: TGCAGTGCTAAGCGACCAACTTATGGCTACACCTTC.

The genes are TRBV7-6 and TRBJ2-3; 12 bases agree with TRBD2. Germline CDR1 reads SGHVS; CDR2 reads FNYEAQ. The CDR3 runs 17 residues. The V and J ends lost 1 base and 5 bases, in that order; junction bases with no gene match: 7. The CDR3 bases are TGTGCCAGCAGCTTAGGCGCTAGCGGGGGGGCTGGAGATACGCAGTATTTT. It is translated as CASSLGASGGAGDTQYF.

The sample holds a few counts of this clonotype. The chain joins TRBV6-1 to TRBJ2-1, with a possible D match to TRBD2 (6 bases). This CDR3 region has 16 residues. Germline CDR1 reads MNHNS; CDR2 reads SASEGT. The V end was cut by 6 bases, the J end by 2 bases, with 17 bases between. The CDR3 spells CASRVEAGGAYNEQFF. CDR3 nucleotide sequence: TGTGCCAGCAGAGTGGAAGCGGGTGGGGCCTACAATGAGCAGTTCTTC.

Only a few counts were recorded for this clonotype. The chain couples TRBV21-1 to TRBJ1-5; the table assigns TRBD1, which was not confirmed against the DNA. TRBV21-1 is noted as a pseudogene. The CDR3 is made up of 15 amino acids. CDR3 in amino acids: CASSNRTLSNQPQHF. CDR3 DNA sequence: TGTGCCAGCAGCAACAGGACACTTAGCAATCAGCCCCAGCATTTT.

The chain uses TRBV12-3 or TRBV12-4 and TRBJ2-7, with D possibly matching TRBD1 (6 bases). Trimming shortened V by 3 bases and J by 3 bases, and 12 bases separated the two germline ends. This CDR3 is built from 14 residues. For the CDR3, the DNA is TGTGCCAGCAGTTTTGCAGGGGCATACTACGAGCAGTACGTC. Translating gives CASSFAGAYYEQYV.

This clonotype has a count of ten or more. This rearrangement joins TRBV12-3 or TRBV12-4 to TRBJ2-5, with 11 bases lining up with TRBD2. The CDR3 totals 17 residues. V shed 3 bases, J shed 3 bases, and the junction held 9 bases outside the gene matches. The CDR3 nucleotides read TGTGCCAGCAGTTTCGCCACTAGCGGGAGAACTAAAGAGACCCAGTACTTC. Its protein product is CASSFATSGRTKETQYF.

This clonotype has more than one count but fewer than ten. V and J are TRBV5-1 and TRBJ2-5, with TRBD1 matching 7 bases. The CDR3 has 14 amino acids. V lost 3 bases, J lost 5 bases, and 7 bases stayed unmatched. Germline CDR1 reads SGHRS; CDR2 reads YFSETQ. CDR3 region: CASSYNRGDETQYF. The DNA for the CDR3 is TGCGCCAGCAGCTACAACAGGGGTGACGAGACCCAGTACTTC.

This chain links TRBV7-9 with TRBJ2-7; maybe TRBD1 (6 bases). V shed 5 bases and J shed 6 bases, with 14 bases lying between them. The CDR3 spans 13 residues. From germline, CDR1 is SEHNR and CDR2 FQNEAQ (reference sequence). The chain's CDR3 is CASSPTGNGEQYV. CDR3 DNA sequence: TGTGCCAGCAGCCCCACAGGGAATGGCGAGCAGTACGTC.

This sequence joins TRBV27 and TRBJ2-2; TRBD1 agrees at 7 bases. This CDR3 comprises 16 residues. Germline values: CDR1 MNHEY, CDR2 SMNVEV (reference sequence). V shed 5 bases and J 4 bases; nucleotides not matched to a gene: 10. CDR3 sequence (DNA): TGTGCCAGCAGTCAAACTCTAGGGACAGTCACCGGGGAGCTGTTTTTT. This encodes CASSQTLGTVTGELFF.

This clonotype was counted a few times. This sequence joins TRBV5-1 and TRBJ1-1; a weak D match, TRBD1 (6 bases). The germline gives CDR1 SGHRS, CDR2 YFSETQ. The CDR3 is 14 amino acids. Trimming took off 7 bases at V and 5 bases at J, with 18 bases between the two ends. The CDR3 nucleotides read TGCGCCAGCGCCCAAACAGGGTCGGGGACTGAAGCTTTCTTT. Translating gives CASAQTGSGTEAFF.

CDR3 sequence (DNA): TGTGCCATCAGTGAGTCGGCTATCTCCTACAATGAGCAGTTCTTC. Amino acids: CAISESAISYNEQFF. The chain couples TRBV10-3 to TRBJ2-1; D call uncertain. There are 15 residues in the CDR3. Germline CDR1 reads ENHRY; CDR2 reads SYGVKD. Deletions cut 0 bases from V and 0 bases from J, with 6 bases between.

This clonotype appeared a few times. V is TRBV7-7 and J is TRBJ2-1; 7 positions agree with TRBD2. There are 15 residues in the CDR3. V shed 2 bases, J shed 2 bases, and the junction held 3 bases outside the gene matches. Germline V gives CDR1 SSHAT, CDR2 FNYEAQ (reference sequence). CDR3 amino acids: CASSLREAAYNEQFF. In nucleotides, the CDR3 is TGTGCCAGCAGCTTACGGGAGGCTGCCTACAATGAGCAGTTCTTC.

The sample holds many counts of this clonotype. V usage is TRBV12-3 or TRBV12-4 and J usage is TRBJ2-1; a weak D match, TRBD2 (6 bases). This CDR3 region has 11 residues. With 6 bases removed from V and 9 bases from J, the gap between germline ends came to 9 bases. DNA of the CDR3: TGTGCCAGCAGCTTCGGGGGTGAGCAGTTCTTC. Translating it yields CASSFGGEQFF.

The CDR3 spells CSARRSVAGPSYEQYV. CDR3 bases: TGCAGTGCTAGGAGATCCGTAGCGGGGCCCTCCTACGAGCAGTACGTC. The chain couples TRBV20-1 to TRBJ2-7, with 8 positions matching TRBD2. The germline gives CDR1 DFQATT, CDR2 SNEGSKA (reference sequence). CDR3 length: 16 residues. The V gene end was trimmed by 3 bases and the J gene end by 0 bases; junction bases not matched to a gene: 10.

This clonotype was counted at least ten times. The chain recombines TRBV5-1 with TRBJ1-1; the D gene is possibly TRBD1 (6 bases). Trimming stripped 4 bases from V and 0 bases from J, with 13 bases between. Germline lookup yields CDR1 SGHRS and CDR2 YFSETQ. The CDR3 runs 15 residues. The CDR3 loop reads CASSTKTGLNTEAFF. For the CDR3, the DNA is TGCGCCAGCAGCACAAAAACAGGGCTGAACACTGAAGCTTTCTTT.

This sequence joins TRBV11-2 and TRBJ2-1; a weak D match, TRBD2 (5 bases). This CDR3 is built from 15 residues. CDR1 and CDR2 (germline): SGHAT, FQNNGV. The V and J ends lost 2 bases and 5 bases respectively, with 13 bases between them. CDR3 loop: CASSLTTTNHNEQFF. In DNA, the CDR3 is TGTGCCAGCAGCTTAACCACGACTAACCACAATGAGCAGTTCTTC. Complete variable domain (other parts from reference TRBV11-2 and TRBJ2-1): EAGVAQSPRYKIIEKRQSVAFWCNPISGHATLYWYQQILGQGPKLLIQFQNNGVVDDSQLPKDRFSAERLKGVDSTLKIQPAKLEDSAVYLCASSLTTTNHNEQFFGPGTRLTVL.

The rearrangement joins TRBV24-1 to TRBJ2-3; no clear D gene. V was pared by 4 bases and J by 5 bases, with 12 bases between. Germline V gene data show CDR1 as KGHDR and CDR2 as SFDVKD. This CDR3 region has 14 residues. This CDR3 reads CATSETRARDTQYF. CDR3 in DNA: TGTGCCACCAGTGAAACCCGGGCGCGAGATACGCAGTATTTT.

This clonotype was detected a few times. The rearrangement joins TRBV29-1 to TRBJ1-1; TRBD1 matches at 7 bases. CDR3 length equals 14 residues. Trimming cost V 3 bases and J 5 bases; bases outside gene matches: 9. Germline CDR1 and CDR2: SQVTM and ANQGSEA. The CDR3 DNA follows: TGCAGCGTTGACGTCCAGGGGGTATATACTGAAGCTTTCTTT. Its protein product is CSVDVQGVYTEAFF.

In this sample, this clonotype turned up a few times. The J gene is TRBJ2-3, the V gene TRBV10-3, with D possibly TRBD2 on 6 matching bases. V shed 10 bases and J shed 2 bases, with 13 bases lying between them. Germline V lookup: CDR1 ENHRY, CDR2 SYGVKD. This CDR3 is built from 13 residues. CDR3 amino acids: CATLLAFTDTQYF. The CDR3 DNA sequence: TGTGCCACACTTCTAGCGTTCACAGATACGCAGTATTTT.

This clonotype has just a few counts. CDR3 in DNA: TGTGCCACCCATAGCGGGGGAATGACCGGGGAGCTGTTTTTT. It specifies CATHSGGMTGELFF. The chain is built from TRBV27 and TRBJ2-2, with 9 bases identical to TRBD2. The CDR3 covers 14 residues. Germline CDR1 is MNHEY and CDR2 is SMNVEV (reference sequence). Trimming at V came to 10 bases and at J to 5 bases, leaving 8 bases not matched to a gene.

This clonotype was seen a few times. The rearrangement links TRBV3-1 to TRBJ2-3; a possible D gene is TRBD2 (5 bases). The CDR3 spans 14 residues. In germline, CDR1 is LGHDT, CDR2 YNNKEL (reference sequence). Trimming pared 4 bases from V and 4 bases from J, leaving 12 bases between. For the CDR3, the DNA is TGTGCCAGCAGCCCCACCCGGGGATCAGATACGCAGTATTTT. Translated: CASSPTRGSDTQYF.

V is TRBV18 and J is TRBJ1-2; TRBD1 is a possible D gene (5 bases). V shed 3 bases and J shed 7 bases, with 12 bases lying between them. Per the germline V gene, CDR1 is KGHSH and CDR2 is LQKENI. CDR3 length equals 13 residues. The CDR3 reads CASSPGGSSGYTF. The CDR3 DNA reads as TGTGCCAGCTCACCGGGGGGTTCCTCTGGCTACACCTTC.

This clonotype was counted between two and nine times. The chain carries TRBV6-2 or TRBV6-3 and TRBJ2-3; 13 positions match TRBD2. J gave up 5 bases and V 6 bases, and 23 bases lay outside the gene matches. The CDR3 loop spans 21 amino acids. Germline CDR1 is MNHEY and CDR2 is SVGEGT. CDR3 residues: CASSPRRRGLLAGGPLDTQYF. Here the CDR3 DNA reads TGTGCCAGCAGCCCCCGACGGCGGGGCCTACTAGCGGGAGGGCCTTTAGATACGCAGTATTTT.

The V call is TRBV20-1, the J call TRBJ1-1, with a weak D call TRBD1 (6 bases). V lost 6 bases and J 4 bases, leaving 15 bases between the germline ends. CDR1 and CDR2 (germline): DFQATT, SNEGSKA (reference sequence). The CDR3 contains 13 residues. The CDR3 DNA reads TGCAGTGCCAGCGGAGGGGGGCTCACTGAAGCTTTCTTT. Translating it yields CSASGGGLTEAFF.

V is TRBV12-3 or TRBV12-4 and J is TRBJ2-1, with D perhaps TRBD1 (6 bases). Trimming took 0 bases from V and 7 from J, leaving 10 bases between them. The CDR3 totals 14 residues. The CDR3 sequence is CASSLARTVNEQFF. The CDR3 coding sequence is TGTGCCAGCAGTTTAGCCCGGACAGTTAATGAGCAGTTCTTC.

In its sample, this clonotype was seen many times. The J gene is TRBJ2-1, the V gene TRBV5-1; a weak D match, TRBD1 (6 bases). V was cut by 0 bases and J by 6 bases, with 10 bases left in between. Germline-derived CDR1 and CDR2 are SGHRS and YFSETQ. The CDR3 is made up of 14 amino acids. CDR3 nucleotides: TGCGCCAGCAGCTTGGGCGACAGGAGCAATGAGCAGTTCTTC. Amino acid sequence: CASSLGDRSNEQFF. Together with reference TRBV5-1 and TRBJ2-1, the CDR3 gives the full variable domain: KAGVTQTPRYLIKTRGQQVTLSCSPISGHRSVSWYQQTPGQGLQFLFEYFSETQRNKGNFPGRFSGRQFSNSRSEMNVSTLELGDSALYLCASSLGDRSNEQFFGPGTRLTVL.